What follows describes a single TCR beta chain. Germline CDR1 is MNHEY and CDR2 is SMNVEV (reference sequence). This CDR3 has 15 residues. With 6 bases clipped from V and 2 bases from J, the junction kept 6 bases outside the gene matches. Sequencing was performed with immunoSEQ multiplex PCR; in TCRdb, only in-frame clones are kept and a portion is missing. This sample carries approximately 280,000 clones, roughly four fifths of them seen once, and the ten largest clones take approximately 5%. The data stem from a study of blood T cell repertoires in COVID-19. The wider study: Material from acute and convalescent COVID-19 was sourced from the United States, Italy and Spain.

Cohort assignment relied on participant-reported clinical history. The V call is TRBV27, the J call TRBJ2-7; 11 bases fit TRBD1. Sequencing was performed on PBMCs or T cells enriched from blood (not recorded which). This TCR came from a man between 40 and 49 years old who had been exposed to COVID-19. The CDR3 coding sequence is TGTGCCAGCAGGGTGCCGGGACAGGGGGCCTACGAGCAGTACTTC. Translation: CASRVPGQGAYEQYF.